This T cell receptor beta chain was identified in a study of blood T cell repertoires in COVID-19. Study overall: Samples representing acute and convalescent COVID-19 were sourced from the United States, Italy and Spain. From T cells, B-cell-depleted T cells, or PBMCs came the material, which was cDNA or gDNA.

Clones were read by immunoSEQ multiplex PCR, and TCRdb kept only the in-frame ones, dropping some. The sample consists of some 200,000 clones, roughly 82% of them appearing once. Trimming took 3 bases from V and 8 from J, leaving 20 bases between them. This CDR3 spans 17 amino acids. The germline V gene has CDR1 MNHEY and CDR2 SMNVEV (reference sequence). Assignments of participants to cohorts depended upon their own reported clinical history. Sequencing was done on a sample of PBMCs or T cells enriched from blood (not recorded which). This receptor was obtained from a middle-aged man who had recovered from COVID-19. The V call is TRBV27, the J call TRBJ1-6; D might be TRBD1 (6 bases). The CDR3 sequence: CASSFVTGSFWDSPLHF. In DNA, the CDR3 is TGTGCCAGCAGTTTTGTCACAGGGAGTTTTTGGGATTCACCCCTCCACTTT.